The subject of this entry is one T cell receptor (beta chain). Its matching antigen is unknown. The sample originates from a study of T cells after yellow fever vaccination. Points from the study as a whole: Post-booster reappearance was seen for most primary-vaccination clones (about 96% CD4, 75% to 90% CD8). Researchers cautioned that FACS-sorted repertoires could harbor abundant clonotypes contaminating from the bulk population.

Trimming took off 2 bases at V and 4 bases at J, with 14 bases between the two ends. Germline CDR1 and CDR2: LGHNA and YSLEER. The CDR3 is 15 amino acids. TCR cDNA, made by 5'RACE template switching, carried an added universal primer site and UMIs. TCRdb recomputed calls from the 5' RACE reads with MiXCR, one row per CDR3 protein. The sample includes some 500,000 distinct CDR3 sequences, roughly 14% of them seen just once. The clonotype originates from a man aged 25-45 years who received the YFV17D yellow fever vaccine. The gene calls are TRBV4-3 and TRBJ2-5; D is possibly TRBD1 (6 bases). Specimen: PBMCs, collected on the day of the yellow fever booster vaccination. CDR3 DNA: TGCGCCAGCAGCCAATCCTCTGGGGGCGCAGAGACCCAGTACTTC. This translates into CASSQSSGGAETQYF.